These T cell receptor beta chains were read from a single sample in a study of T cell responses to AZD1222 COVID-19 vaccine. Here immunoSEQ multiplex PCR was the method, and the copy in TCRdb shows in-frame clones only, minus some. Of 110,000 to 150,000 clones in the sample, approximately 90% were seen once. Source: peripheral blood, taken on day 0 of AZD1222 vaccination. These receptors originate from an adult in good health. Each CDR3 is given with its conserved first and last residue. A D gene is named only where the DNA matches it firmly. Size is stated for part of the rows, as once, few or many counts, or as a class when the clone is expanded.

d_call cdr3_length j_call clone_size v_call cdr3_aa cdr3_nt
NA 17 TRBJ2-3 NA TRBV13 CASSSFPRGRAGDTQYF TGTGCCAGCAGCTCTTTCCCCCGGGGGAGAGCAGGGGATACGCAGTATTTT
TRBD2 14 TRBJ2-7 NA TRBV19 CASSISGRAYEQYF TGTGCCAGTAGTATTAGCGGGAGGGCCTACGAGCAGTACTTC
TRBD2 17 TRBJ2-5 NA TRBV3-1/TRBV3-2 CASSLWTSGDSQETQYF TGTGCCAGCAGCCTATGGACTAGCGGGGATTCCCAAGAGACCCAGTACTTC
NA 16 TRBJ1-6 few TRBV15 CATSRDRGGGLLALHF TGTGCCACCAGCAGAGATCGTGGGGGGGGATTGTTGGCCCTCCACTTT
TRBD1 16 TRBJ1-1 NA TRBV6-4 CASSDAPTTGETEAFF TGTGCCAGCAGTGACGCCCCCACCACAGGGGAAACTGAAGCTTTCTTT
NA 14 TRBJ1-5 NA TRBV11-2 CASSLRGGNQPQHF TGTGCCAGCAGCTTACGGGGGGGCAATCAGCCCCAGCATTTT
NA 13 TRBJ2-7 NA TRBV4-2 CASSQDEADEQYF TGTGCCAGCAGCCAAGATGAGGCGGACGAGCAGTACTTC
NA 16 TRBJ2-1 NA TRBV9 CASSVAGGTGINEQFF TGTGCCAGCAGCGTAGCGGGGGGGACAGGGATCAATGAGCAGTTCTTC
TRBD1 16 TRBJ1-4 NA TRBV19 CASRPTQGEPDEKLFF TGTGCCAGTAGGCCTACTCAGGGGGAGCCTGATGAAAAACTGTTTTTT
NA 11 TRBJ1-1 NA TRBV12-5 CASGLIREAFF TGTGCTAGTGGTTTGATCAGAGAAGCTTTCTTT
NA 12 TRBJ1-5 NA TRBV2 CASTRSNQPQHF TGTGCCAGCACCCGTAGCAATCAGCCCCAGCATTTT
NA 14 TRBJ1-2 few TRBV28 CASSLTGFGYGYTF TGTGCCAGCAGTTTAACAGGGTTCGGCTATGGCTACACCTTC
NA 16 TRBJ1-1 NA TRBV19 CASSIAYREMNTEAFF TGTGCCAGTAGTATAGCCTACAGGGAAATGAACACTGAAGCTTTCTTT
NA 12 TRBJ2-7 NA TRBV5-6 CASSYRAYEQYF TGTGCCAGCAGCTACAGAGCCTACGAGCAGTACTTC
NA 12 TRBJ2-7 NA TRBV6-5 CASSSGGHEQYF TGTGCCAGCAGTTCCGGGGGCCACGAGCAGTACTTC
TRBD1 15 TRBJ2-7 once TRBV15 CATSRPSGQGARQYF TGTGCCACCAGCAGGCCCTCGGGACAGGGGGCCAGGCAGTACTTC
NA 16 TRBJ1-2 NA TRBV11-2 CASSWIARASNYGYTF TGTGCCAGCAGCTGGATCGCTCGGGCAAGTAACTATGGCTACACCTTC
NA 16 TRBJ2-7 NA TRBV28 CASSLASGARTYEQYF TGTGCCAGCAGTTTAGCGTCGGGGGCGAGGACCTACGAGCAGTACTTC
NA 12 TRBJ1-1 NA TRBV12-3/TRBV12-4 CASSPGGTEAFF TGTGCCAGCAGTCCCGGGGGTACTGAAGCTTTCTTT
NA 11 TRBJ2-7 NA TRBV30 CAWSLGTEQYF TGTGCCTGGAGTCTTGGGACCGAGCAGTACTTC
NA 14 TRBJ2-1 NA TRBV7-8 CASSLNLGINEQFF TGTGCCAGCAGCTTAAATTTGGGGATTAATGAGCAGTTCTTC
NA 15 TRBJ2-7 once TRBV9 CASSVDGGSNYEQYF TGTGCCAGCAGCGTAGATGGGGGGAGTAACTACGAGCAGTACTTC
NA 13 TRBJ2-1 NA TRBV5-1 CASSLEGQFEQFF TGCGCCAGCAGCTTGGAGGGGCAGTTTGAGCAGTTCTTC
TRBD2 16 TRBJ2-1 NA TRBV18 CASSPGTSGTYNEQFF TGTGCCAGCTCACCCGGGACTAGCGGCACCTACAATGAGCAGTTCTTC
NA 14 TRBJ1-2 NA TRBV6-5 CASSYSSQSDGYTF TGTGCCAGCAGTTACTCGAGCCAGAGTGATGGCTACACCTTC
NA 12 TRBJ1-2 NA TRBV2 CASSGSSYGYTF TGTGCCAGCAGTGGATCTAGCTATGGCTACACCTTC
TRBD1 17 TRBJ2-6 few TRBV19 CASSIGQGSSGANVLTF TGTGCCAGTAGTATCGGACAGGGTTCCTCTGGGGCCAACGTCCTGACTTTC
TRBD1 13 TRBJ2-2 NA TRBV5-1 CASARQGSGELFF TGCGCCAGCGCGAGACAGGGATCCGGGGAGCTGTTTTTT
NA 13 TRBJ2-2 NA TRBV27 CASSPTATGELFF TGTGCCAGCAGTCCGACAGCCACCGGGGAGCTGTTTTTT
NA 15 TRBJ1-2 NA TRBV4-1 CASSQVPLGGRGYTF TGCGCCAGCAGCCAAGTACCGTTGGGGGGTAGGGGCTACACCTTC
NA 18 TRBJ2-2 NA TRBV1 CTSTAGTSADRNTGELFF TGCACCAGCACCGCCGGGACTAGCGCGGATCGAAACACCGGGGAGCTGTTTTTT
TRBD1 13 TRBJ1-2 NA TRBV2 CASSGTGLSGYTF TGTGCCAGCAGTGGGACAGGGTTGAGTGGCTACACCTTC
NA 17 TRBJ2-5 few TRBV7-8 CASSLRGGVGRSATQYF TGTGCCAGCAGCCTAAGGGGTGGGGTTGGGAGGTCAGCAACCCAGTACTTC
NA 16 TRBJ2-2 NA TRBV9 CASSALDSSNTGELFF TGTGCCAGCAGCGCTCTGGACAGCTCGAACACCGGGGAGCTGTTTTTT
TRBD2 15 TRBJ2-1 NA TRBV7-9 CASSLVAGGPNEQFF TGTGCCAGCAGCTTAGTCGCGGGGGGGCCCAATGAGCAGTTCTTC
NA 15 TRBJ1-5 NA TRBV9 CASSVGGNSNQPQHF TGTGCCAGCAGCGTGGGTGGTAATAGCAATCAGCCCCAGCATTTT
TRBD1 14 TRBJ2-7 NA TRBV7-9 CASSQNRDSGEQYF TGTGCCAGCAGTCAAAACCGGGACAGCGGCGAGCAGTACTTC
TRBD1 15 TRBJ2-7 NA TRBV6-6 CASSPGTGNIDEQYF TGTGCCAGCAGCCCCGGGACAGGGAATATCGACGAGCAGTACTTC
NA 10 TRBJ2-1 NA TRBV29-1 CSTGYNEQFF TGCAGCACTGGTTACAATGAGCAGTTCTTC
NA 15 TRBJ2-1 NA TRBV15 CATSRDREGYNEQFF TGTGCCACCAGCAGAGATCGTGAAGGATACAATGAGCAGTTCTTC
TRBD1 17 TRBJ1-4 NA TRBV27 CASSPYRQGAINEKLFF TGTGCCAGCAGTCCCTATCGACAGGGGGCTATTAATGAAAAACTGTTTTTT
NA 16 TRBJ1-5 NA TRBV5-5 CASSLWALDFNQPQHF TGTGCCAGCAGCTTGTGGGCCCTAGACTTCAATCAGCCCCAGCATTTT
TRBD2 15 TRBJ2-5 NA TRBV5-1 CASSPGASGPRGQYF TGCGCCAGCAGCCCTGGCGCTAGCGGTCCTAGGGGCCAGTACTTC
NA 14 TRBJ1-2 NA TRBV10-2 CASSDRGGQSYTTF TGCGCCAGCAGTGATAGGGGAGGACAGTCGTATACAACCTTC
NA 12 TRBJ2-1 NA TRBV12-3/TRBV12-4 CASSFWGNEQFF TGTGCCAGCAGTTTCTGGGGCAATGAGCAGTTCTTC
NA 13 TRBJ2-7 NA TRBV28 CASSLFSGYEQYF TGTGCCAGCAGTTTATTCTCGGGCTACGAGCAGTACTTC
TRBD2 15 TRBJ2-3 NA TRBV27 CASSPSGRAPDTQYF TGTGCCAGCAGTCCCAGCGGGAGGGCCCCAGATACGCAGTATTTT
NA 14 TRBJ2-5 NA TRBV13 CASSPTRSQETQYF TGTGCCAGCAGCCCGACACGAAGCCAAGAGACCCAGTACTTC
TRBD2 15 TRBJ2-5 NA TRBV11-2 CASSSTSGSRGTQYF TGTGCCAGCAGCTCTACTAGCGGGAGTAGGGGGACCCAGTACTTC
TRBD1 15 TRBJ2-1 NA TRBV27 CASSLKGQGANEQFF TGTGCCAGCAGTTTGAAGGGACAGGGGGCCAATGAGCAGTTCTTC
TRBD1 14 TRBJ1-2 NA TRBV7-6 CASSYGQGQYGYTF TGTGCCAGCAGCTACGGACAGGGACAGTATGGCTACACCTTC
NA 13 TRBJ2-1 NA TRBV7-2 CASSPDPYGEQFF TGTGCCAGCAGCCCGGACCCCTATGGTGAGCAGTTCTTC
NA 12 TRBJ1-2 NA TRBV30 CAWSSGEYGYTF TGTGCCTGGAGTAGTGGGGAGTATGGCTACACCTTC
TRBD1 17 TRBJ1-3 NA TRBV4-1 CASSQTSGQVLGNTIYF TGCGCCAGCAGCCAGACATCGGGACAGGTTCTTGGAAACACCATATATTTT
NA 14 TRBJ1-2 NA TRBV5-4 CASSLRGPALGYTF TGTGCCAGCAGCCTACGCGGGCCAGCCCTGGGCTACACCTTC
NA 12 TRBJ1-2 NA TRBV27 CASGGYADGYTF TGTGCCAGCGGGGGGTATGCTGATGGCTACACCTTC
NA 14 TRBJ2-7 NA TRBV28 CASSLNGVLYEQYF TGTGCCAGCAGTTTGAATGGGGTACTTTACGAGCAGTACTTC
NA 14 TRBJ2-1 NA TRBV19 CARVYGTPYNEQFF TGTGCCAGGGTCTACGGGACACCCTACAATGAGCAGTTCTTC